Following are 4 T cell receptor beta chains from one sample sequenced in a study of blood T cell repertoires in COVID-19. TCRdb keeps only in-frame clones here, not all; method: immunoSEQ multiplex PCR. In the table there are 40,000 to 50,000 clones, about 85% of which are singletons. Sequenced: peripheral blood. These TCRs come from a human donor in a cohort sampled during active COVID-19.

The V call is TRBV7-9, the J call TRBJ1-4; D is undetermined. The CDR3 spans 14 residues. The V and J ends lost 2 bases and 1 base respectively, with 5 bases between them. Germline V gives CDR1 SEHNR, CDR2 FQNEAQ (reference sequence). CDR3 coding DNA: TGTGCCAGCAGCTTATTACAAACTAATGAAAAACTGTTTTTT. Its protein product is CASSLLQTNEKLFF.

This chain uses TRBV18 with TRBJ1-1; D is uncertain. Germline V CDR1 and CDR2: KGHSH, LQKENI. The V and J ends lost 3 bases and 0 bases respectively, with 5 bases between them. The length of the CDR3 is 13 residues. In DNA, the CDR3 is TGTGCCAGCTCACCGGCCCTGAACACTGAAGCTTTCTTT. Encoded protein: CASSPALNTEAFF.

V and J are TRBV4-1 and TRBJ2-1; D ambiguous. Germline V CDR1 and CDR2: MGHRA, YSYEKL. V was pared by 4 bases and J by 2 bases, with 15 bases between. The CDR3 runs 16 residues. The CDR3 spells CASSPPSYRTYNEQFF. The DNA of the CDR3 is TGCGCCAGCAGCCCGCCCTCCTACAGAACCTACAATGAGCAGTTCTTC.

This clone appeared once. The chain carries TRBV28 and TRBJ1-2, with a possible D match to TRBD1 (6 bases). This CDR3 is built from 13 residues. Germline CDR1 and CDR2: MDHEN and SYDVKM. V dropped 5 bases and J dropped 2 bases, with 9 bases sitting between them. This CDR3 is CASSPGQNYGYTF. The CDR3 DNA sequence: TGTGCCAGCAGTCCTGGACAGAACTATGGCTACACCTTC.